Listed here are 17 T cell receptor beta chains from one sample, sequenced in a study of CD8+CD57+ T cells in acquired aplastic anemia. Genomic DNA, the template, was used for profiling of the TCR beta VDJ and CDR3. Each CDR3 protein gets one entry after TCRdb re-called the reads with MiXCR. The repertoire holds roughly 80,000 distinct CDR3 sequences, with about three quarters as singletons. Flow cytometry had shown expanded CD8+CD57+ cells in the patients chosen for sequencing. The sample consisted of sorted CD4+, CD8+, or CD8+CD57+ T cells (not recorded which) from PBMCs. The receptors stem from a human donor with aplastic anemia.

The chain joins TRBV7-2 to TRBJ2-7; D uncertain. CDR3 length equals 13 residues. Germline V gene sequence: CDR1 SGHTA, CDR2 FQGNSA. V shed 4 bases and J shed 4 bases, with 11 bases lying between them. CDR3 residues: CASSSFDGYEQYF. CDR3 nucleotides: TGTGCCAGCAGCTCCTTCGACGGGTACGAGCAGTACTTC.

The chain has TRBV7-3 and TRBJ1-2; a weak D match, TRBD1 (5 bases). Per the germline V gene, CDR1 is SGHTA and CDR2 is FQGTGA. This CDR3 spans 13 amino acids. Trimming shortened V by 5 bases and J by 7 bases, and 14 bases separated the two germline ends. The CDR3 nucleotides are TGTGCCAGCAGCCCAGGGCTGGGATCTGGCTACACCTTC. This sequence encodes CASSPGLGSGYTF.

The chain is built from TRBV19 and TRBJ2-7; 9 nucleotides align to TRBD1. The V and J ends lost 6 bases and 7 bases, in that order; junction bases with no gene match: 13. Germline loops: CDR1 LNHDA, CDR2 SQIVND (reference sequence). The CDR3 has 15 amino acids. The CDR3 bases are TGTGCCAGTAGCGGGCGGACAGGGGCCCCACGGGAGCAGTACTTC. Its protein product is CASSGRTGAPREQYF.

The chain links TRBV12-3 or TRBV12-4 to TRBJ2-7; 7 bases map to TRBD2. Trimming cost V 6 bases and J 4 bases; bases outside gene matches: 15. This CDR3 is built from 16 residues. CDR3 sequence (DNA): TGTGCCAGCAGCCGAGCCCTGGACGGACTAGAGTACGAGCAGTACTTC. Its translation is CASSRALDGLEYEQYF.

J is TRBJ2-7 and V is TRBV11-3; D gene unclear. V was pared by 4 bases and J by 7 bases, with 8 bases between. The V gene's germline CDR1 is SGHNT and CDR2 YENEEA. This CDR3 is 11 amino acids long. The CDR3 region is CASSSYKEQYF. The DNA of the CDR3 is TGTGCCAGCAGCTCCTACAAAGAGCAGTACTTC.

This chain connects TRBV5-6 to TRBJ2-1, with 9 nucleotides matching TRBD2. CDR1 SGHDT and CDR2 YYEEEE come from the germline V gene. The CDR3 runs 15 residues. V was clipped by 1 base and J by 10 bases; unmatched bases: 9. The CDR3 DNA reads TGTGCCAGCAGCTTGCCGCTGACTAGCGGCGGCGAGCAGTTCTTC. Amino acid sequence: CASSLPLTSGGEQFF.

In DNA form, the CDR3 reads TGCAGCGGGATAGACAGGACGCGAAACACCATATATTTT. Its protein is CSGIDRTRNTIYF. The V and J genes are TRBV29-1 and TRBJ1-3, with TRBD1 as a possible D gene (6 bases). Trimming took 7 bases from V and 5 from J, leaving 15 bases between them. The CDR3 loop spans 13 amino acids. Germline V lookup: CDR1 SQVTM, CDR2 ANQGSEA.

Only a few counts were recorded for this clonotype. The gene calls are TRBV2 and TRBJ2-7; D might be TRBD2 (6 bases). V lost 1 base, J lost 0 bases, and 10 bases lay in between. Germline values: CDR1 SNHLY, CDR2 FYNNEI. This CDR3 comprises 15 residues. CDR3 amino acids: CASSEGRGVSYEQYF. In DNA, the CDR3 is TGTGCCAGCAGTGAAGGCCGCGGGGTCTCCTACGAGCAGTACTTC.

The J gene is TRBJ2-3, the V gene TRBV15, with D maybe TRBD2 (6 bases). V lost 6 bases, J lost 5 bases, and 21 bases lay in between. The CDR3 totals 16 residues. Germline lookup yields CDR1 LNHNV and CDR2 YYDKDF (reference sequence). The CDR3 DNA is TGTGCCACCAGTGATTTGCAGTTCGGCGGGGTAGATACGCAGTATTTT. Its translation is CATSDLQFGGVDTQYF.

The chain employs TRBV25-1 and TRBJ2-1; 7 positions agree with TRBD1. Trimming took 6 bases from V and 4 from J; bases not matched to a gene: 9. The germline CDR1 and CDR2 sequences are MGHDK and SYGVNS. The CDR3 extends over 15 amino acids. The CDR3 loop is CASRAVGQIYNEQFF. The DNA for the CDR3 is TGTGCCAGCAGGGCCGTGGGACAGATATACAATGAGCAGTTCTTC.

This clonotype was seen a few times. Relative to the germline gene, one junction end is altered; a read error may explain this. The J gene is TRBJ2-5, the V gene TRBV7-7; D is ambiguous. The CDR3 covers 14 residues. Germline-derived CDR1 and CDR2 are SSHAT and FNYEAQ (reference sequence). This CDR3 reads CASSVNSRQETQYF. CDR3 DNA: TGTGCTAGCAGCGTGAACAGCAGGCAAGAGACCCAGTACTTC.

This clonotype was detected once. An end of the junction differs from the germline gene, which may be a read error. This sequence joins TRBV29-1 and TRBJ2-1, with D perhaps given as TRBD1 or TRBD2 (6 bases each). The germline gives CDR1 SQVTM, CDR2 ANQGSEA. CDR3 length: 11 amino acids. This chain's CDR3 is CSLGGRNEQSF. CDR3 coding DNA: TGCAGCCTGGGGGGCCGCAATGAGCAGTCCTTC.

The V gene is TRBV4-1, the J gene TRBJ2-3; perhaps TRBD2 as D (6 bases). The V end lost 0 bases, the J end lost 2 bases, and 24 bases lay between the germline ends. The CDR3 consists of 20 residues. CDR1 is MGHRA, CDR2 YSYEKL, per germline. The CDR3 coding sequence is TGCGCCAGCAGCCAAGACTCGGCGGGCGCGGGATATGGGGACACAGATACGCAGTATTTT. Amino acids: CASSQDSAGAGYGDTDTQYF.

There are many counts of this clonotype. CDR3 loop: CASSFGTLNEQFF. The DNA of the CDR3 is TGTGCCAGCAGCTTTGGGACCCTCAATGAGCAGTTCTTC. The chain combines TRBV7-6 with TRBJ2-1, with D perhaps assigned TRBD1 or TRBD2 (5 bases each). This CDR3 has 13 residues. Trimming took 3 bases from V and 6 from J, leaving 9 bases between them. Germline V gives CDR1 SGHVS, CDR2 FNYEAQ.

The V and J genes are TRBV6-2 or TRBV6-3 and TRBJ1-2; 8 nucleotides match TRBD1. Trimming removed 6 bases from V and 4 bases from J; junction bases left unmatched: 7. The V gene's germline CDR1 is MNHEY and CDR2 SVGEGT. This CDR3 region has 14 residues. The CDR3 sequence is CASRVGQGAYGYTF. DNA of the CDR3: TGTGCCAGCAGAGTCGGACAGGGAGCCTATGGCTACACCTTC.

The CDR3 sequence is CSARDGGQGLGQPQHF. Written as DNA, the CDR3 is TGCAGTGCTAGAGATGGGGGACAGGGTCTTGGTCAGCCCCAGCATTTT. The chain uses TRBV20-1 and TRBJ1-5, with 9 positions matching TRBD1. Germline CDR1 reads DFQATT; CDR2 reads SNEGSKA (reference sequence). The CDR3 covers 16 residues. After removal of 0 bases from V and 6 bases from J, the junction contained 9 bases not matched to a gene.

The chain carries TRBV11-1 and TRBJ2-3, with 8 bases fitting TRBD1. V was pared by 4 bases and J by 4 bases, with 7 bases of the junction left unmatched. The length of the CDR3 is 15 residues. Germline-derived CDR1 and CDR2 are SGHAT and FQDESV (reference sequence). The CDR3 spells CASSSGAGGPDTQYF. In nucleotides, the CDR3 is TGTGCCAGCAGCTCTGGGGCAGGGGGCCCAGATACGCAGTATTTT.